Listed below are T cell receptor beta chains from one sample, sequenced in a study of cytomegalovirus exposure and HLA in healthy donors. The data were produced by immunoSEQ multiplex PCR, yet TCRdb's version contains in-frame clones alone and is incomplete. In the table there are about 63,000 clones, 70% to 85% of which are singletons. Sample: PBMCs. The receptors here all came from a woman aged 25 to 39 in good health and CMV-seronegative. Both conserved end residues are part of each CDR3. The order of the fields is V gene, clone size, D gene, J gene, CDR3 protein, CDR3 DNA. D genes are given only for firm matches. Not every row has a clone size; where given, it reads once, few, many or a size class.

V: TRBV19; size: once; D: TRBD2; J: TRBJ2-3; CDR3: CASSWASGTDTQYF; DNA: TGTGCCAGTAGTTGGGCTAGCGGAACAGATACGCAGTATTTT
V: TRBV7-9; size: .; D: TRBD2; J: TRBJ2-1; CDR3: CASSLVAGDYNEQFF; DNA: TGTGCCAGCAGCTTAGTAGCGGGAGACTACAATGAGCAGTTCTTC
V: TRBV6-4; size: .; D: TRBD2; J: TRBJ2-1; CDR3: CASSALAGEGNEQFF; DNA: TGTGCCAGCAGTGCTCTAGCGGGAGAAGGGAATGAGCAGTTCTTC
V: TRBV19; size: .; D: TRBD1; J: TRBJ2-1; CDR3: CATIKGQGLDEQFF; DNA: TGTGCCACCATCAAGGGACAGGGGTTAGATGAGCAGTTCTTC
V: TRBV5-1; size: .; D: .; J: TRBJ2-5; CDR3: CASSLGGSYRTQYF; DNA: TGCGCCAGCAGTCTTGGGGGGTCCTACAGGACCCAGTACTTC
V: TRBV5-8; size: once; D: .; J: TRBJ2-1; CDR3: CASSLETGSYNEQFF; DNA: TGTGCCAGCAGCTTGGAAACGGGCTCCTACAATGAGCAGTTCTTC
V: TRBV7-8; size: .; D: .; J: TRBJ1-1; CDR3: CASSIRTGPGGAFF; DNA: TGTGCCAGCAGCATTCGAACAGGGCCTGGTGGAGCTTTCTTT
V: TRBV4-3; size: .; D: TRBD2; J: TRBJ2-5; CDR3: CASSHSLAGGGEETQYF; DNA: TGCGCCAGCAGCCATTCATTAGCGGGAGGAGGTGAAGAGACCCAGTACTTC
V: TRBV19; size: .; D: TRBD1; J: TRBJ1-1; CDR3: CASSKPSTGGEATEAFF; DNA: TGTGCCAGTAGCAAGCCGTCGACAGGGGGAGAGGCCACTGAAGCTTTCTTT
V: TRBV28; size: .; D: TRBD2; J: TRBJ2-5; CDR3: CASRGSGRGQETQYF; DNA: TGTGCCAGCAGGGGTAGCGGGAGAGGGCAAGAGACCCAGTACTTC
V: TRBV4-1; size: .; D: .; J: TRBJ2-2; CDR3: CASSQEPSTGELFF; DNA: TGCGCCAGCAGCCAAGAACCTAGCACGGGGGAGCTGTTTTTT
V: TRBV30; size: once; D: TRBD1; J: TRBJ1-1; CDR3: CAWSRDRGNTEAFF; DNA: TGTGCCTGGAGCCGGGACAGGGGGAACACTGAAGCTTTCTTT
V: TRBV6-5; size: once; D: TRBD1; J: TRBJ1-1; CDR3: CATRGRTEAFF; DNA: TGTGCCACCAGGGGGAGAACTGAAGCTTTCTTT
V: TRBV4-3; size: .; D: TRBD1; J: TRBJ1-2; CDR3: CASSRGGEGAFGGYTF; DNA: TGCGCCAGCAGCCGCGGGGGGGAGGGGGCGTTTGGTGGCTACACCTTC
V: TRBV14; size: .; D: TRBD2; J: TRBJ2-7; CDR3: CASSHRGAGGYEQYF; DNA: TGTGCCAGCAGCCACCGGGGAGCGGGGGGATACGAGCAGTACTTC
V: TRBV19; size: .; D: TRBD1; J: TRBJ2-3; CDR3: CASRPQGAGDTQYF; DNA: TGTGCCAGTAGACCACAGGGGGCAGGGGATACGCAGTATTTT
V: TRBV7-2; size: .; D: .; J: TRBJ1-1; CDR3: CASSLNNNMNTEAFF; DNA: TGTGCCAGCAGCTTAAATAATAACATGAACACTGAAGCTTTCTTT
V: TRBV23-1; size: few; D: TRBD1; J: TRBJ1-2; CDR3: CASTLGQGGYGYTF; DNA: TGCGCCAGCACCCTGGGACAGGGAGGGTATGGCTACACCTTC
V: TRBV19; size: .; D: TRBD2; J: TRBJ2-4; CDR3: CASSNSWRGATKNIQYF; DNA: TGTGCCAGTAGTAATTCGTGGCGGGGGGCGACCAAAAACATTCAGTACTTC
V: TRBV19; size: once; D: .; J: TRBJ1-2; CDR3: CASSMAGASGYTF; DNA: TGTGCCAGTAGTATGGCAGGGGCCTCTGGCTACACCTTC
V: TRBV21-1; size: .; D: .; J: TRBJ2-7; CDR3: CASSKGKGPSKGEQYF; DNA: TGTGCCAGCAGCAAAGGAAAGGGGCCCTCAAAGGGCGAGCAGTACTTC
V: TRBV9; size: .; D: .; J: TRBJ1-2; CDR3: CASSRGFNYGYTF; DNA: TGTGCCAGCAGCAGAGGTTTCAACTATGGCTACACCTTC